This T cell receptor beta chain was recovered during a study of shared clonotypes between healthy human individuals. Study-wide findings and caveats: Sampling included only blood; tissue repertoires likely differ. Among donors, clonotype sharing was expected to be affected by sequencing depth.

Unmatched junction bases numbered 4, after V lost 4 bases and J lost 2 bases. The CDR3 covers 15 residues. The germline V gene has CDR1 MNHEY and CDR2 SVGAGI. Healthy and HIV-negative, the adult donors had no recent acute infections or vaccinations. Comments on this clone: Its target is unknown.

The table came from immunoSEQ multiplex PCR; TCRdb's copy has only in-frame clones and leaves some out. The table lists fewer than 1.8 million clones, about 98.5% of them singletons. Sequenced input: naive CD4+ T cells sorted from blood. Subset indicated: CD45RA+ positively selected. The source of this sequence is a man in his thirties or forties in good health. J is TRBJ2-7 and V is TRBV6-5, with 11 bases identical to TRBD2. The CDR3 nucleotides are TGTGCCAGCAGTTCTAGCGGGAGGACAACCTACGAGCAGTACTTC. As protein: CASSSSGRTTYEQYF.